The rows below give T cell receptor beta chains drawn from one sample of a study of T cell responses to AZD1222 COVID-19 vaccine. The table came from immunoSEQ multiplex PCR; TCRdb's copy has only in-frame clones and leaves some out. The data show under 140,000 clones, more than 90% seen once. The material was peripheral blood, obtained 28 days after the second AZD1222 dose. These receptors were taken from an adult who received the AZD1222 COVID-19 vaccine. CDR3s include the opening cysteine and the closing phenylalanine or tryptophan. The D gene is left open where the match is weak. Clone size, where shown, is once, few, many, or a class for clones that have expanded.

J | size | D | V | DNA | CDR3
TRBJ2-3 | once | TRBD2 | TRBV7-6 | TGTGCCAGCTATCGGGGGGAGGGCCCAGATACGCAGTATTTT | CASYRGEGPDTQYF
TRBJ1-3 | once | TRBD1 | TRBV5-6 | TGTGCCAGCAGCGGGGAGGACAGGTTAACTGGAAACACCATATATTTT | CASSGEDRLTGNTIYF
TRBJ1-4 | NA | NA | TRBV7-2 | TGTGCCAGCAGCTTATCTGACACAAAACTGTTTTTT | CASSLSDTKLFF
TRBJ1-2 | NA | NA | TRBV7-6 | TGTGCCAGCAGCTTAGGATTAGGGCCCCGAGGTGGCTACACCTTC | CASSLGLGPRGGYTF
TRBJ2-7 | NA | NA | TRBV5-1 | TGCGCCAGCAGCTTGTCTGACAGCTCCTACGAGCAGTACTTC | CASSLSDSSYEQYF
TRBJ2-5 | NA | TRBD1 | TRBV10-1 | TGCGCCAGCAGCTCGGGGACAGCTCAAGAGACCCAGTACTTC | CASSSGTAQETQYF
TRBJ2-2 | once | NA | TRBV3-1/TRBV3-2 | TGTGCCAGCAGCCAAGTTGGAACCACCGGGGAGCTGTTTTTT | CASSQVGTTGELFF
TRBJ2-3 | NA | NA | TRBV12-3/TRBV12-4 | TGTGCCAGCAGTGGGACGTTCACAGATACGCAGTATTTT | CASSGTFTDTQYF
TRBJ1-5 | NA | NA | TRBV28 | TGTGCCAGCAGTGCGGGTGGCAATCAGCCCCAGCATTTT | CASSAGGNQPQHF
TRBJ2-7 | NA | TRBD2 | TRBV7-2 | TGTGCCAGCAGCTCCGCTGGGACTAGCTCCTACGAGCAGTACTTC | CASSSAGTSSYEQYF
TRBJ2-5 | NA | TRBD2 | TRBV3-1/TRBV3-2 | TGTGCCAGCAGCGGCGGTCGGGGGGAGGGAGAGACCCAGTACTTC | CASSGGRGEGETQYF
TRBJ1-2 | NA | NA | TRBV2 | TGTGCCAGCAGTGAAGGGCAGGGGTATGGCTACACCTTC | CASSEGQGYGYTF
TRBJ2-7 | NA | NA | TRBV29-1 | TGCAGCCTGGTCACAGCCACCTACGAGCAGTACTTC | CSLVTATYEQYF
TRBJ1-5 | NA | TRBD1 | TRBV4-2 | TGTGCCAGCAGTCGGACAGGGGAGGGAAATCAGCCCCAGCATTTT | CASSRTGEGNQPQHF
TRBJ2-3 | NA | NA | TRBV6-5 | TGTGCCAGCAGGCCTACTAGCTCCACAGATACGCAGTATTTT | CASRPTSSTDTQYF
TRBJ2-1 | NA | NA | TRBV19 | TGTGCCAGTAGTATAAGGGGAAATGAGCAGTTCTTC | CASSIRGNEQFF
TRBJ2-7 | once | TRBD2 | TRBV4-3 | TGCGCCAGCAGCCAAGGACTAGCGAGTAACGAGCAGTACTTC | CASSQGLASNEQYF
TRBJ2-1 | NA | TRBD2 | TRBV7-6 | TGTGCCAGCAGCTCGGGGACTAGCGGAGGAAATGAGCAGTTCTTC | CASSSGTSGGNEQFF
TRBJ1-5 | once | NA | TRBV10-3 | TGTGCCATCAGTGTGAGCAGGGTTGGCACTCAGCCCCAGCATTTT | CAISVSRVGTQPQHF
TRBJ2-1 | NA | TRBD2 | TRBV7-2 | TGTGCCAGCAGCCCCTGGACTAGCGGGGGGAATGAGCAGTTCTTC | CASSPWTSGGNEQFF
TRBJ2-7 | NA | NA | TRBV7-2 | TGTGCCAGCAGCTTAGGAGGGCGAGCGGCGAGCTACGAGCAGTACTTC | CASSLGGRAASYEQYF
TRBJ1-2 | once | NA | TRBV7-2 | TGTGCCAGCAGCCTGGGGCACTGGGATGGCTACACCTTC | CASSLGHWDGYTF
TRBJ1-2 | once | TRBD1 | TRBV5-1 | TGCGCCAGCAGCTTTTCCCCGGGACAGGGCTATGGCTACACCTTC | CASSFSPGQGYGYTF
TRBJ1-1 | NA | NA | TRBV4-2 | TGTGCCAGCAGCCCCGGGGGCACAACAAGGGGTTTCTTT | CASSPGGTTRGFF
TRBJ1-2 | NA | NA | TRBV3-1/TRBV3-2 | TGTGCCAGCAGCCAAGTTATACAGGCTGGTGGCTACACCTTC | CASSQVIQAGGYTF
TRBJ2-7 | NA | NA | TRBV21-1 | TGTGCCAGCAGCAAGTCAGCGGGGTCACGGACAGGGAACACCTACGAGCAGTACTTC | CASSKSAGSRTGNTYEQYF
TRBJ1-5 | NA | NA | TRBV19 | TGTGCCAGTAGTCTGGGTCAGCTCATTGTCAATCAGCCCCAGCATTTT | CASSLGQLIVNQPQHF